This TCR beta chain comes out of a study of T cell responses to AZD1222 COVID-19 vaccine. The study, taken as a whole, reports: Distributed over spike, vaccine-associated CD4 TCRs predominated at 160-218 and 743-854. Vaccination with two AZD1222 doses was followed by a rise in Spike-specific TCR breadth and depth.

In this sample, this clone turned up once. Its cognate antigen is unknown. TCRdb's copy holds only in-frame clones and misses some; the assay was immunoSEQ multiplex PCR. The sample includes approximately 93,000 clones, about 92% seen only once; the top ten take 5.3%. The CDR3 extends over 14 amino acids. In germline, CDR1 is SGDLS, CDR2 YYNGEE. V was shortened by 0 bases and J by 5 bases, with 11 bases between the two germline ends. The V gene is TRBV9, the J gene TRBJ2-5, with D possibly matching TRBD1 (6 bases). This sequence was found in an adult who received the AZD1222 COVID-19 vaccine. The source material was peripheral blood, sampled 28 days after the second AZD1222 dose. In DNA, the CDR3 is TGTGCCAGCAGCGTAGCCAGGGGTGGGGAGACCCAGTACTTC. Protein: CASSVARGGETQYF.